This T cell receptor beta chain was sequenced in a study of shared T cell receptors in the human thymus. Only in-frame clones appear in the TCRdb table, and some are missing; sequencing was by immunoSEQ multiplex PCR. This sample has about 730,000 clones, with 70% to 90% found just once. Germline CDR1 reads MNHNY; CDR2 reads SVGAGI (reference sequence). J was trimmed by 6 bases and V by 6 bases; bases with no gene match: 8. The CDR3 is made up of 14 amino acids. These data were also filed under a second study, of human thymus T cells. That paper notes: Resections were taken during corrective heart surgery, and the thymus tissue came from these. Among unrelated individuals, related research reported thymic repertoires that overlapped highly.

This sequence joins TRBV6-6 and TRBJ2-5, with TRBD1 matching 9 bases. Sequencing was performed on thymocytes. The TCR was taken from a girl under three years old with a congenital heart defect. This CDR3 is CASRRDRVIKTQYF. CDR3 sequence (DNA): TGTGCCAGCAGGCGGGACAGGGTAATAAAGACCCAGTACTTC.